This T cell receptor beta chain was recorded in a study of T cells in Graves' hyperthyroidism and ophthalmopathy. TCR beta CDR3 sequences were amplified from RNA transcripts. Using the HTBI primer set, a first-round RT-PCR was run on the TCR CDR3. TCRdb ran MiXCR on the multiplex PCR reads and lists one entry per CDR3 protein. The sample has about 640,000 distinct CDR3 sequences; 20% to 25% are singletons. The V gene's germline CDR1 is SEHNR and CDR2 FQNEAQ (reference sequence). The V gene end was trimmed by 0 bases and the J gene end by 3 bases; junction bases not matched to a gene: 7. The CDR3 is 17 residues long.

The V and J genes are TRBV7-9 and TRBJ2-2; 7 bases map to TRBD2. The receptor's source is a man aged 30 to 45 with Graves' ophthalmopathy. The specimen sequenced was blood. The CDR3 region has the DNA TGTGCCAGCAGCTTAGCGGTAGCGGGCCCTGACACCGGGGAGCTGTTTTTT. Its protein product is CASSLAVAGPDTGELFF.